These 24 T cell receptor beta chains were all obtained from the same sample, sequenced in a study of T cell changes during pregnancy in multiple sclerosis. Produced via immunoSEQ multiplex PCR; TCRdb's table is partial and in-frame only. The data hold almost 35,000 clones, with 90% observed a single time. The material was CD8+ T cells from peripheral blood mononuclear cells, obtained before pregnancy. Receptor source: a female donor with multiple sclerosis, enrolled in a pregnancy study.

J is TRBJ2-7 and V is TRBV5-1; 10 bases map to TRBD2. Germline V gene lookup returns CDR1 SGHRS and CDR2 YFSETQ. V trimming: 4 bases; J trimming: 3 bases; junction bases outside the gene matches: 7. The CDR3 consists of 15 residues. The CDR3 sequence: CASSPSSGSGYEQYF. The CDR3 bases are TGCGCCAGCAGCCCGTCTAGCGGGAGCGGCTACGAGCAGTACTTC. The whole variable domain, remainder taken from reference TRBV5-1 and TRBJ2-7, is KAGVTQTPRYLIKTRGQQVTLSCSPISGHRSVSWYQQTPGQGLQFLFEYFSETQRNKGNFPGRFSGRQFSNSRSEMNVSTLELGDSALYLCASSPSSGSGYEQYFGPGTRLTVT.

The V call is TRBV5-6, the J call TRBJ2-1; 7 nucleotides match TRBD2. CDR3 size: 13 residues. Germline V lookup: CDR1 SGHDT, CDR2 YYEEEE. V was clipped by 1 base and J by 10 bases; unmatched bases: 5. The chain's CDR3 is CASSLFSGWEQFF. The CDR3 DNA sequence: TGTGCCAGCAGCTTGTTTAGCGGGTGGGAGCAGTTCTTC.

V gene TRBV11-2 combines with J gene TRBJ1-1, with 7 nucleotides matching TRBD1. Looked up from germline, CDR1 is SGHAT and CDR2 is FQNNGV. The CDR3 is 16 residues long. Trimming at V came to 5 bases and at J to 3 bases, leaving 12 bases not matched to a gene. Written as DNA, the CDR3 is TGTGCCAGCAGCCTCCGGGACAGTAGCCACGACACTGAAGCTTTCTTT. Amino acid sequence: CASSLRDSSHDTEAFF. Full variable domain (outside the CDR3, taken from reference TRBV11-2 and TRBJ1-1): EAGVAQSPRYKIIEKRQSVAFWCNPISGHATLYWYQQILGQGPKLLIQFQNNGVVDDSQLPKDRFSAERLKGVDSTLKIQPAKLEDSAVYLCASSLRDSSHDTEAFFGQGTRLTVV.

The chain joins TRBV7-6 to TRBJ2-2; D is uncertain. Trimming left V 2 bases short and J 3 bases short, with 4 bases between. The CDR3 loop spans 13 amino acids. Germline CDR1 and CDR2: SGHVS and FNYEAQ. For the CDR3, the DNA is TGTGCCAGCAGCTTATCGGACACCGGGGAGCTGTTTTTT. Residues: CASSLSDTGELFF.

The chain links TRBV27 to TRBJ2-3; 10 nucleotides agree with TRBD2. Looked up from germline, CDR1 is MNHEY and CDR2 is SMNVEV (reference sequence). The CDR3 runs to 16 residues. Unmatched junction bases numbered 13, after V lost 9 bases and J lost 4 bases. CDR3 region: CASKPLAGATADTQYF. The CDR3 DNA reads TGTGCCAGTAAGCCCCTAGCGGGAGCGACAGCAGATACGCAGTATTTT.

The gene calls are TRBV27 and TRBJ2-3, with 12 bases that match TRBD2. This CDR3 contains 17 residues. Germline values: CDR1 MNHEY, CDR2 SMNVEV (reference sequence). V shed 2 bases and J 3 bases; nucleotides not matched to a gene: 6. The CDR3 protein is CASSLDSTSGRTDTQYF. The CDR3 nucleotides are TGTGCCAGCAGTTTAGATAGCACTAGCGGGAGGACAGATACGCAGTATTTT.

This chain connects TRBV2 to TRBJ2-4; TRBD1 might be the D (6 bases). The CDR3 covers 16 residues. Germline CDR1 SNHLY, CDR2 FYNNEI. Trimming took 3 bases from V and 1 from J, leaving 13 bases between them. CDR3 sequence (DNA): TGTGCCAGCAGTGAGGTCCTGGGGGCCGCCAAAAACATTCAGTACTTC. This translates into CASSEVLGAAKNIQYF.

V usage is TRBV10-3 and J usage is TRBJ2-1; D not resolved. CDR1 and CDR2 (germline): ENHRY, SYGVKD. The CDR3 is 13 residues long. The V gene lost 8 bases and the J gene lost 0 bases, with 8 bases spanning the gap. CDR3 DNA: TGTGCCATCCAAGAGAGCTCCTACAATGAGCAGTTCTTC. Its protein is CAIQESSYNEQFF.

This sequence joins TRBV5-1 and TRBJ2-3; 10 nucleotides agree with TRBD1. CDR1 SGHRS and CDR2 YFSETQ come from the germline V gene. J lost 0 bases, V lost 0 bases, and 4 bases had no gene match. The length of the CDR3 is 17 residues. Written as DNA, the CDR3 is TGCGCCAGCAGCTTGGGACAGGGGGCTATGAGCACAGATACGCAGTATTTT. Amino acid sequence: CASSLGQGAMSTDTQYF.

This chain connects TRBV11-2 to TRBJ2-7, with TRBD2 matching over 7 bases. V shed 5 bases, J shed 4 bases, and the junction held 11 bases outside the gene matches. This CDR3 has 15 residues. Germline V lookup: CDR1 SGHAT, CDR2 FQNNGV. The CDR3, as DNA: TGTGCCAGCAGCACCTTTCTAGCGGAATTATACGAGCAGTACTTC. It specifies CASSTFLAELYEQYF.

The chain has TRBV7-9 and TRBJ2-2; D perhaps matches TRBD2 (5 bases). The CDR3 totals 16 residues. V was shortened by 0 bases and J by 0 bases, with 8 bases between the two germline ends. Germline assignment: CDR1 SEHNR and CDR2 FQNEAQ (reference sequence). The CDR3 sequence is CASSLAWTANTGELFF. CDR3 DNA sequence: TGTGCCAGCAGCTTAGCGTGGACTGCGAACACCGGGGAGCTGTTTTTT. The entire variable domain, with the rest obtained from reference TRBV7-9 and TRBJ2-2, is as follows: DTGVSQNPRHKITKRGQNVTFRCDPISEHNRLYWYRQTLGQGPEFLTYFQNEAQLEKSRLLSDRFSAERPKGSFSTLEIQRTEQGDSAMYLCASSLAWTANTGELFFGEGSRLTVL.

Only a few counts were recorded for this clone. The rearrangement uses TRBV6-6 and TRBJ2-3, with D tentatively TRBD2 (6 bases). V gave up 2 bases and J gave up 3 bases, with 6 bases separating them. The CDR3 is made up of 13 amino acids. Looked up from germline, CDR1 is MNHNY and CDR2 is SVGAGI (reference sequence). The CDR3 region has the DNA TGTGCCAGCAGTTACCGGGAGACAGATACGCAGTATTTT. It specifies CASSYRETDTQYF.

CDR3 protein: CASSLPGNNEQFF. For the CDR3, the DNA is TGTGCCAGCAGCCTGCCGGGGAACAATGAGCAGTTCTTC. The chain carries TRBV6-5 and TRBJ2-1; possible D gene TRBD2, 5 bases. CDR1 and CDR2 from the germline V gene are MNHEY and SVGAGI. V was cut by 6 bases and J by 5 bases, with 11 bases left in between. The CDR3 length is 13 residues.

This chain uses TRBV5-1 with TRBJ1-2, with D unresolved. Germline V gives CDR1 SGHRS, CDR2 YFSETQ. V lost 4 bases and J 2 bases, leaving 9 bases between the germline ends. The CDR3 contains 13 residues. The CDR3 spells CASSLTTNYGYTF. DNA of the CDR3: TGCGCCAGCAGCCTAACCACGAACTATGGCTACACCTTC.

This clone was seen just once. The genes are TRBV7-9 and TRBJ1-2; 7 positions agree with TRBD1. The CDR3 loop spans 12 amino acids. Germline-derived CDR1 and CDR2 are SEHNR and FQNEAQ (reference sequence). V was clipped by 5 bases and J by 8 bases; unmatched bases: 5. CDR3 coding DNA: TGTGCCAGCAGCCATACGGACAGGGGCTACACCTTC. Translated: CASSHTDRGYTF.

The chain recombines TRBV5-1 with TRBJ1-1; D gene unclear. V was trimmed by 6 bases and J by 5 bases, leaving 17 bases between them. Germline CDR1 SGHRS, CDR2 YFSETQ. The CDR3 length is 14 residues. In DNA, the CDR3 is TGCGCCAGCATCCCGGAGGGCAGGTATACTGAAGCTTTCTTT. Protein sequence: CASIPEGRYTEAFF.

The V call is TRBV27, the J call TRBJ2-5; 12 nucleotides line up with TRBD1. The CDR3 covers 16 residues. Trimming removed 7 bases from V and 5 bases from J; junction bases left unmatched: 11. Germline lookup yields CDR1 MNHEY and CDR2 SMNVEV (reference sequence). The CDR3 DNA sequence: TGTGCCAGCACTTATCGCGGGACAGGGGGCGCGGAGACCCAGTACTTC. Amino acids: CASTYRGTGGAETQYF.

Regarding this clone: The same CDR3 can be traced to other DNA sequences in this sample. The V and J genes are TRBV27 and TRBJ1-1; D is uncertain. Germline V gene data show CDR1 as MNHEY and CDR2 as SMNVEV (reference sequence). This CDR3 spans 12 amino acids. Between the trimmed V and J ends, which lost 3 bases and 5 bases, there was a span of 7 bases. Here the CDR3 DNA reads TGTGCCAGCAGTTTGACGGGGACTGAAGCTTTCTTT. It encodes CASSLTGTEAFF.

This clone was counted a few times. J is TRBJ2-2 and V is TRBV6-4; the match to TRBD2 covers 10 bases. V lost 2 bases to trimming and J lost 6 bases; unmatched junction nucleotides: 3. Per germline, CDR1 MRHNA and CDR2 SNTAGT. This CDR3 contains 15 residues. In DNA, the CDR3 is TGTGCCAGCAGTGACGGACTAGCGGATGCCGGGGAGCTGTTTTTT. Encoded protein: CASSDGLADAGELFF.

The rearrangement joins TRBV10-3 to TRBJ1-3, with TRBD1 as a possible D gene (6 bases). The CDR3 consists of 15 residues. Trimming pared 2 bases from V and 2 bases from J, leaving 10 bases between. Germline V gives CDR1 ENHRY, CDR2 SYGVKD. CDR3 sequence reads: CAISEPWTAGNTIYF. In DNA, the CDR3 is TGTGCCATCAGTGAGCCCTGGACAGCTGGAAACACCATATATTTT.

The chain couples TRBV10-1 to TRBJ2-7, with 9 bases fitting TRBD1. Germline-derived CDR1 and CDR2 are WNHNN and SYGVQD (reference sequence). V lost 5 bases and J lost 6; bases outside the gene matches: 17. CDR3 length: 17 residues. CDR3 protein: CASSPVRPGQGISEQYF. DNA of the CDR3: TGCGCCAGCAGTCCCGTACGACCGGGACAGGGAATAAGCGAGCAGTACTTC.

The gene calls are TRBV27 and TRBJ2-1; 9 bases fit TRBD1. Germline CDR1 MNHEY, CDR2 SMNVEV (reference sequence). Trimming cost V 5 bases and J 5 bases; bases outside gene matches: 4. The CDR3 extends over 14 amino acids. The CDR3 loop reads CASSPGTGHNEQFF. CDR3 in DNA: TGTGCCAGCAGTCCCGGGACAGGGCACAATGAGCAGTTCTTC.

V usage is TRBV7-9 and J usage is TRBJ2-7, with TRBD2 as a possible D gene (5 bases). This CDR3 contains 15 residues. Germline-derived CDR1 and CDR2 are SEHNR and FQNEAQ (reference sequence). Trimming shortened V by 5 bases and J by 1 base, and 15 bases separated the two germline ends. CDR3 in amino acids: CASSDVGGLSYEQYF. CDR3 DNA sequence: TGTGCCAGCAGCGATGTGGGCGGGCTTTCCTACGAGCAGTACTTC.

The rearrangement uses TRBV5-8 and TRBJ2-7, with TRBD1 matching 9 bases. This CDR3 spans 15 amino acids. Trimming removed 3 bases from V and 4 bases from J; junction bases left unmatched: 8. Germline assignment: CDR1 SGHTS and CDR2 YDEGEE. CDR3 sequence reads: CASSSTTGGKYEQYF. The DNA of the CDR3 is TGTGCCAGCAGCTCTACCACAGGGGGCAAGTACGAGCAGTACTTC.